Listed below are T cell receptor beta chains from one sample, sequenced in a study of blood T cell repertoires in COVID-19. TCRdb's table, derived via immunoSEQ multiplex PCR, lists solely in-frame clones and lacks some. The top ten clones hold roughly 2.2% of a sample with more than 200,000 clones, roughly 90% of them seen once. Material: peripheral blood. These receptors originate from a woman in her fifties or sixties with acute or convalescent COVID-19. The CDR3 runs from the conserved cysteine through the conserved F or W. Fields, in order: J gene, CDR3 length, V gene, D gene, CDR3 DNA, CDR3 protein. The D gene is left open where the match is weak.

TRBJ2-5	17	TRBV18	.	TGTGCCAGCTCACCACGTATGGAGTCCTCTCCCGGAGAGACCCAGTACTTC	CASSPRMESSPGETQYF
TRBJ1-2	14	TRBV10-2	TRBD1	TGCGCCAGCAGTTGGGCAGGGGGCAGCTATGGCTACACCTTC	CASSWAGGSYGYTF
TRBJ2-1	17	TRBV4-3	TRBD2	TGCGCCAGCAGCCAAGATCCGACTAGCGGACTTTACAATGAGCAGTTCTTC	CASSQDPTSGLYNEQFF
TRBJ2-3	15	TRBV30	TRBD2	TGTGCCTGGAGTGTACTAGCGGGGGGCACAGATACGCAGTATTTT	CAWSVLAGGTDTQYF
TRBJ1-5	15	TRBV7-9	TRBD1	TGTGCCAGCAGCTACGGGACAGCTAGCAATCAGCCCCAGCATTTT	CASSYGTASNQPQHF
TRBJ1-1	15	TRBV19	TRBD1	TGTGCCAGTAGAACCGGGGACAGGGGACTGACTGAAGCTTTCTTT	CASRTGDRGLTEAFF
TRBJ2-2	15	TRBV5-1	TRBD1	TGCGCCAGCAGCCCCACGGGGACAGGGGCCGGGGAGCTGTTTTTT	CASSPTGTGAGELFF
TRBJ2-1	18	TRBV18	TRBD2	TGTGCCAGCTCACCAGTGGGGACTAGCGGGTCATCCTACAATGAGCAGTTCTTC	CASSPVGTSGSSYNEQFF
TRBJ2-1	18	TRBV7-2	TRBD2	TGTGCCAGCAGCTTAAGTTTTGTTAGCGGGGGGGCTTCGGGTGAGCAGTTCTTC	CASSLSFVSGGASGEQFF
TRBJ2-7	15	TRBV19	.	TGTGCCAGTAGTATAGGTGGCAGGGGAGTTAACGAGCAGTACTTC	CASSIGGRGVNEQYF
TRBJ1-2	15	TRBV4-2	TRBD1	TGTGCCAGCACCTGGGACAGGGATGGGTCGGAAGGCTACACCTTC	CASTWDRDGSEGYTF
TRBJ2-1	15	TRBV7-6	TRBD2	TGTGCCAGCAGCTTAGCACTAGCGGGGGGAGATGAGCAGTTCTTC	CASSLALAGGDEQFF
TRBJ1-3	15	TRBV5-1	.	TGCGCCAGCAGCTTTTCAGGTTTCTCTGGAAACACCATATATTTT	CASSFSGFSGNTIYF
TRBJ1-1	14	TRBV19	.	TGTGCCAGTGCGACAGTTCGTGGGAACACTGAAGCTTTCTTT	CASATVRGNTEAFF
TRBJ1-1	16	TRBV5-4	TRBD1	TGTGCCAGCAGCCAGGACAGGGGGGTAGAGAACACTGAAGCTTTCTTT	CASSQDRGVENTEAFF